This TCR beta chain was observed in a study of blood T cell repertoires in COVID-19. On the study more broadly: T cells, B-cell-depleted T cells, or PBMCs provided the cDNA or gDNA that served as material.

Measured with immunoSEQ multiplex PCR; TCRdb has only the in-frame clones, and not every one. This table has around 150,000 clones, 70% to 90% appearing once. The CDR3 consists of 12 residues. V was shortened by 1 base and J by 2 bases, with 5 bases between the two germline ends. Germline V gene sequence: CDR1 GTSNPN, CDR2 SVGIG (reference sequence). The chain recombines TRBV30 with TRBJ1-2; D is ambiguous. Input material: peripheral blood. This TCR was recovered from a man between 60 and 70 years old with acute or convalescent COVID-19. CDR3 DNA: TGTGCCTGGAGTGCCCAAAACTATGGCTACACCTTC. Translating gives CAWSAQNYGYTF.